A selection of T cell receptor beta chains follows, all from one sample in a study of blood T cell repertoires in COVID-19. The repertoire was sequenced with immunoSEQ multiplex PCR; TCRdb's copy has only in-frame clones and lacks some. The sample has around 320,000 clones, almost 90% seen once. The specimen sequenced was PBMCs or T cells enriched from blood (not recorded which). These receptors came from a young woman with acute COVID-19. Both conserved end residues are part of each CDR3. The D gene is left open where the match is weak. Clone size is stated in some rows and not others, as once, few, many or a class when expanded.

V,J,D,size,CDR3,DNA
TRBV3-1/TRBV3-2,TRBJ2-7,TRBD2,-,CASSPGGRVYEQYF,TGTGCCAGCAGCCCGGGGGGACGCGTCTACGAGCAGTACTTC
TRBV15,TRBJ1-2,-,-,CATSRDWAEHHGYTF,TGTGCCACCAGCAGAGATTGGGCAGAACACCATGGCTACACCTTC
TRBV5-1,TRBJ1-5,-,once,CASSPGQGGGQPQHF,TGCGCCAGCAGCCCGGGACAAGGGGGGGGTCAGCCCCAGCATTTT
TRBV5-1,TRBJ2-3,TRBD1,-,CASSPMTGGGTDTQYF,TGCGCCAGCAGCCCCATGACAGGGGGCGGGACAGATACGCAGTATTTT
TRBV30,TRBJ2-7,-,-,CAWSVGVQAYEQYF,TGTGCCTGGAGTGTCGGGGTCCAGGCGTACGAGCAGTACTTC
TRBV28,TRBJ1-2,-,-,CAVGVVGYGYTF,TGTGCCGTCGGGGTGGTGGGCTATGGCTACACCTTC
TRBV7-6,TRBJ2-1,TRBD2,-,CASSLEVAGYNEQFF,TGTGCCAGCAGCTTAGAGGTAGCGGGATACAATGAGCAGTTCTTC
TRBV14,TRBJ2-3,-,-,CASSQDMALEGARTDTQYF,TGTGCCAGCAGCCAAGATATGGCCCTGGAGGGGGCGCGAACAGATACGCAGTATTTT
TRBV27,TRBJ2-7,TRBD2,-,CASSWSGAYEQYF,TGTGCCAGCAGTTGGAGCGGGGCCTACGAGCAGTACTTC
TRBV9,TRBJ2-5,TRBD2,once,CASGPGGQETQYF,TGTGCCAGCGGTCCGGGAGGACAAGAGACCCAGTACTTC
TRBV21-1,TRBJ1-1,-,-,CASSKVRAGNTEAFF,TGTGCCAGCAGCAAAGTAAGGGCGGGAAACACTGAAGCTTTCTTT
TRBV28,TRBJ2-1,TRBD2,-,CASSYRTSGTLNEQFF,TGTGCCAGCAGTTACCGGACTAGCGGGACGTTGAATGAGCAGTTCTTC
TRBV5-1,TRBJ1-2,-,-,CASSFDPGGYGYTF,TGCGCCAGCAGCTTCGACCCGGGGGGCTATGGCTACACCTTC
TRBV7-2,TRBJ2-1,TRBD2,-,CASSLAREVNEQFF,TGTGCCAGCAGCTTAGCCCGGGAGGTGAATGAGCAGTTCTTC
TRBV7-8,TRBJ2-7,TRBD2,-,CASTPEPGGSYEQYF,TGTGCCAGCACCCCCGAACCCGGGGGGTCCTACGAGCAGTACTTC
TRBV18,TRBJ1-5,-,few,CASSPGGLGNQPQHF,TGTGCCAGCTCACCGGGGGGTTTGGGCAATCAGCCCCAGCATTTT
TRBV18,TRBJ2-2,TRBD2,-,CASSPPGLAGPGELFF,TGTGCCAGCTCACCACCGGGACTAGCGGGTCCCGGGGAGCTGTTTTTT
TRBV29-1,TRBJ2-7,-,-,CSVMTGTYEQYF,TGCAGCGTCATGACAGGTACCTACGAGCAGTACTTC
TRBV28,TRBJ1-1,-,-,CASSYNFIQLANTEAFF,TGTGCCAGCAGCTACAACTTTATACAGTTGGCGAACACTGAAGCTTTCTTT
TRBV6-6,TRBJ1-3,TRBD1,-,CASSLLRDRGSSSGNTIYF,TGTGCCAGCAGTCTTTTACGGGACAGGGGCTCTAGCTCTGGAAACACCATATATTTT
TRBV19,TRBJ1-2,-,once,CASSGLGRDYGYTF,TGTGCCAGTAGTGGACTCGGAAGGGACTATGGCTACACCTTC
TRBV12-5,TRBJ1-1,-,-,CASVSENTEAFF,TGTGCTAGTGTTAGCGAGAACACTGAAGCTTTCTTT
TRBV7-2,TRBJ1-2,TRBD1,-,CASSLAWTGTGNGYTF,TGTGCCAGCAGCTTAGCTTGGACAGGCACGGGGAATGGCTACACCTTC
TRBV7-3,TRBJ2-1,TRBD1,-,CASSPSGTGAVNEQFF,TGTGCCAGCAGCCCTTCCGGGACAGGGGCTGTTAATGAGCAGTTCTTC
TRBV30,TRBJ2-3,TRBD2,-,CAWGAGGPDTQYF,TGTGCCTGGGGTGCGGGGGGCCCAGATACGCAGTATTTT
TRBV5-1,TRBJ2-2,-,-,CASSLGLRDWTNTGELFF,TGCGCCAGCAGCTTGGGGCTTCGGGACTGGACGAACACCGGGGAGCTGTTTTTT
TRBV10-3,TRBJ2-2,TRBD2,-,CAIKGGDADTGELFF,TGTGCCATCAAGGGAGGGGATGCCGACACCGGGGAGCTGTTTTTT
TRBV28,TRBJ2-7,-,-,CASSPGAQTYEQYF,TGTGCCAGCAGCCCAGGTGCGCAGACCTACGAGCAGTACTTC
TRBV24-1,TRBJ1-1,TRBD1,-,CATSGQGSTEAFF,TGTGCCACCTCGGGACAGGGTAGCACTGAAGCTTTCTTT
TRBV30,TRBJ1-2,TRBD1,-,CAWSATGVYGYTF,TGTGCCTGGAGTGCTACAGGGGTATATGGCTACACCTTC
TRBV2,TRBJ1-2,-,-,CASSDGGNGYTF,TGTGCCAGCAGTGACGGGGGAAATGGCTACACCTTC
TRBV5-1,TRBJ2-1,TRBD2,-,CASSGGLAGIYNEQFF,TGCGCCAGCAGCGGAGGACTAGCGGGAATCTACAATGAGCAGTTCTTC
TRBV28,TRBJ2-5,TRBD2,-,CASSLLAGRETQYF,TGTGCCAGCAGTTTATTAGCGGGACGGGAGACCCAGTACTTC
TRBV30,TRBJ2-3,-,-,CAWSSGLYGSTDTQYF,TGTGCCTGGAGTAGTGGACTATATGGTAGCACAGATACGCAGTATTTT
TRBV5-1,TRBJ2-7,-,-,CASSLGLLASSYEQYF,TGCGCCAGCAGCTTGGGCCTTCTAGCTTCCTCCTACGAGCAGTACTTC
TRBV28,TRBJ2-2,-,few,CASQTNTGELFF,TGTGCCAGCCAAACGAACACCGGGGAGCTGTTTTTT
TRBV30,TRBJ2-7,-,-,CAWSVRTSNEQYF,TGTGCCTGGAGTGTACGAACATCCAACGAGCAGTACTTC
TRBV6-5,TRBJ2-4,-,-,CASSILENIQYF,TGTGCCAGCAGTATACTCGAAAACATTCAGTACTTC
TRBV7-3,TRBJ2-7,TRBD1,-,CASSFSGTGEQYF,TGTGCCAGCAGCTTTTCCGGGACAGGCGAGCAGTACTTC
TRBV2,TRBJ2-7,-,-,CASSEGQERHEQYF,TGTGCCAGCAGTGAAGGACAGGAAAGGCACGAGCAGTACTTC
TRBV5-1,TRBJ2-1,TRBD2,once,CASSLGSASGHNEQFF,TGCGCCAGCAGCTTGGGATCGGCTAGCGGGCACAATGAGCAGTTCTTC
TRBV28,TRBJ1-5,-,few,CASSSGFGPGGNQPQHF,TGTGCCAGCAGTTCGGGCTTTGGCCCGGGAGGCAATCAGCCCCAGCATTTT
TRBV7-9,TRBJ2-1,TRBD2,-,CASSLRLATSENEQFF,TGTGCCAGCAGCCTGAGACTAGCAACCTCTGAGAATGAGCAGTTCTTC